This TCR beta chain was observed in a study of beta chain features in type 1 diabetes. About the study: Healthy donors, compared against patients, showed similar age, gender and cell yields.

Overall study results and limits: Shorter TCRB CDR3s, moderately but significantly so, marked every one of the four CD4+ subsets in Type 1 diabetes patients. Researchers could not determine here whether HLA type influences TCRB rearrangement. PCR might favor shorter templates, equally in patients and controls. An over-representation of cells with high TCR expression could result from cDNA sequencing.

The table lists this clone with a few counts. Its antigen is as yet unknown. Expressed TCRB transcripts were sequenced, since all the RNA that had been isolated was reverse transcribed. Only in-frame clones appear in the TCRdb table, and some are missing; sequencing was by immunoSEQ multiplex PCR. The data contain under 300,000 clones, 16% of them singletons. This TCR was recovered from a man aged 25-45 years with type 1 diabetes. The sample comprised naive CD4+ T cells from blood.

This CDR3 reads CSARDTHEQYF. The CDR3 coding sequence is TGCAGTGCTAGAGATACGCACGAGCAGTACTTC. V gene TRBV20-1 combines with J gene TRBJ2-7; no reliable D call. Germline lookup yields CDR1 DFQATT and CDR2 SNEGSKA (reference sequence). The length of the CDR3 is 11 residues. V was pared by 0 bases and J by 5 bases, with 5 bases between.